Here is one T cell receptor beta chain with its context. Its antigen is still unknown. The method was immunoSEQ multiplex PCR; TCRdb's version includes in-frame clones alone and lacks a portion of them. The data show around 40,000 clones, with 85% to 90% seen just once and around 1.8% held by the top ten. The data were obtained in a study of PD-L1 blockade in urothelial cancer. About the research overall: Males with bladder-origin urothelial cancer made up about 90% of the roughly 29 patients. T cells were recovered from blood samples at a median of roughly 150,000. Whole-study findings and limits: Prediction of better survival came from below-median pretreatment blood TCR clonality. Greater 3-week expansion of tumor-associated blood clones was recorded for durable-benefit patients.

The CDR3 has 13 amino acids. From germline, CDR1 is SGHRS and CDR2 YFSETQ. V shed 5 bases and J 12 bases; nucleotides not matched to a gene: 10. The TCR sequence derives from a man in his fifties or sixties with urothelial cancer. V is TRBV5-1 and J is TRBJ2-1; 8 bases line up with TRBD2. The material sequenced was PBMCs, taken around atezolizumab (anti-PD-L1) treatment. This CDR3 is CASRFDGGAGQFF. In DNA, the CDR3 is TGCGCCAGCAGGTTCGACGGGGGGGCAGGGCAGTTCTTC.